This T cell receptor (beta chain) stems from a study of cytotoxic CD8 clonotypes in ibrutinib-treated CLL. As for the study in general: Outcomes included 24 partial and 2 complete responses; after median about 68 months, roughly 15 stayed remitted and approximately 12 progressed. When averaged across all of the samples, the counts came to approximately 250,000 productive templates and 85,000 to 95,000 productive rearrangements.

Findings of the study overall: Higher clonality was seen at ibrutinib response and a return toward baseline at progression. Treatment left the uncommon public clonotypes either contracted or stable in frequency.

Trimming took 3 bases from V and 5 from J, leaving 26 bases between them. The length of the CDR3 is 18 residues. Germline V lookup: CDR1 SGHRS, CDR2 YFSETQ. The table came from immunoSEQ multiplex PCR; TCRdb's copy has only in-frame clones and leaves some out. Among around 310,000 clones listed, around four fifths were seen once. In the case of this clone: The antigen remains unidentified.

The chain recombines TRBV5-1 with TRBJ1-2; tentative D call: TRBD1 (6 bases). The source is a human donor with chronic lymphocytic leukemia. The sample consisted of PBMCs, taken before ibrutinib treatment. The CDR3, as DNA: TGCGCCAGCAGCTCCCACTCTGGATCAGGGGAAAGGGCGTATGGCTACACCTTC. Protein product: CASSSHSGSGERAYGYTF.